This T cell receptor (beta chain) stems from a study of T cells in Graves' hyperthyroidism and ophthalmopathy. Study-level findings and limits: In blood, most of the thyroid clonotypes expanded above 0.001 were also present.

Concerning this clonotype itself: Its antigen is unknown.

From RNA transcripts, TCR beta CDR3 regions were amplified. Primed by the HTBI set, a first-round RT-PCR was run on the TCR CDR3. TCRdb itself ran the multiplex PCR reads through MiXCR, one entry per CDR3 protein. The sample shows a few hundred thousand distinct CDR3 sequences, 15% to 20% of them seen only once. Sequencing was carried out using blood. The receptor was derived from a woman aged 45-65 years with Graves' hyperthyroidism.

In DNA form, the CDR3 reads TGTGCCAGCAGTTTAACAGGGATACACCACGAGCAGTACTTC. This codes for CASSLTGIHHEQYF. The chain carries TRBV12-3 or TRBV12-4 and TRBJ2-7; possibly TRBD1 for D (6 bases). Trimming stripped 2 bases from V and 5 bases from J, with 13 bases between. The CDR3 totals 14 residues.